One sample yielded the 32 T cell receptor beta chains listed below, sequenced in a study of spatial heterogeneity in lung cancer. Broader study findings: Tumor mutation counts were tracked by expanded intratumoral alpha and beta TCR counts.

These TCRs are of unknown antigen specificity. Regarding time point: sample taken at primary tumor resection. TCRdb re-derived calls from the 5' RACE reads in MiXCR, one entry per CDR3 protein. The sample consists of 2,500 to 3,500 distinct CDR3 sequences, 17% of them appearing once. Sequences were derived from lung tumor tissue, sampled at surgery. The receptors come from a male donor with early-stage non-small cell lung cancer.

This clonotype was found a few times. This beta chain is an off-target read within a library intended for alpha chains, so its frequency means little. J is TRBJ2-1 and V is TRBV30; no clear D. The CDR3 runs 13 residues. CDR1 is GTSNPN, CDR2 SVGIG, per germline (reference sequence). Between the trimmed V and J ends, which lost 5 bases and 5 bases, there was a span of 13 bases. The CDR3 bases are TGTGCCTGGCAGGCCCTGCACGACAATGAGCAGTTCTTC. Its translation is CAWQALHDNEQFF. The full variable domain, rest sourced from reference TRBV30 and TRBJ2-1, is SQTIHQWPATLVQPVGSPLSLECTVEGTSNPNLYWYRQAAGRGLQLLFYSVGIGQISSEVPQNLSASRPQDRQFILSSKKLLLSDSGFYLCAWQALHDNEQFFGPGTRLTVL.

This clonotype is labeled as large (0.1 to 1%). This beta chain is an unintended read in a library built for alpha chains; its size means little. The chain employs TRBV20-1 and TRBJ1-2; no clear D gene. Trimming cost V 6 bases and J 8 bases, with 13 bases left between them. Germline V gene sequence: CDR1 DFQATT, CDR2 SNEGSKA (reference sequence). CDR3 length equals 11 residues. CDR3 nucleotides: TGCAGTGCCAACAAAGTCCCGGGCTACACCTTC. Its protein is CSANKVPGYTF.

As concerns this clonotype: The library was prepared for alpha chains; this beta chain is a stray read, so its frequency means little. This chain links TRBV10-3 with TRBJ2-5; 10 bases are shared with TRBD2. CDR1 and CDR2 from the germline V gene are ENHRY and SYGVKD. V lost 3 bases, J lost 4 bases, and 8 bases stayed unmatched. CDR3 length: 16 residues. The CDR3 spells CAISDASGGQGETQYF. The CDR3 DNA follows: TGTGCCATCAGTGACGCTAGCGGGGGACAAGGAGAGACCCAGTACTTC.

Note on this clonotype: For a library built for alpha chains, this beta chain is a stray read; little rests on its size. The CDR3 DNA reads TGTGCCAGCTCACCACCGGCCCGATCCTCCTACGAGCAGTACTTC. Protein product: CASSPPARSSYEQYF. The V gene is TRBV18, the J gene TRBJ2-7; no clear D. V was trimmed by 0 bases and J by 0 bases, leaving 9 bases between them. CDR1 KGHSH and CDR2 LQKENI come from the germline V gene. The CDR3 length is 15 residues.

Comments on this clonotype: The library was built for alpha chains, so this beta chain is an off-target read and its size means little. This rearrangement joins TRBV9 to TRBJ2-1, with D unclear. The CDR3 loop spans 15 amino acids. V was trimmed by 4 bases and J by 2 bases, leaving 13 bases between them. Per germline, CDR1 SGDLS and CDR2 YYNGEE. CDR3 in DNA: TGTGCCAGCAGCCCGCAAGATTCGCCCTACAATGAGCAGTTCTTC. It specifies CASSPQDSPYNEQFF. Drawing the rest from reference TRBV9 and TRBJ2-1, the complete variable domain is DSGVTQTPKHLITATGQRVTLRCSPRSGDLSVYWYQQSLDQGLQFLIQYYNGEERAKGNILERFSAQQFPDLHSELNLSSLELGDSALYFCASSPQDSPYNEQFFGPGTRLTVL.

For this clonotype: This beta chain represents an off-target read in a library built for alpha chains; its size is of limited meaning. The chain has TRBV27 and TRBJ2-1; 12 bases map to TRBD2. The CDR3 extends over 19 amino acids. V shed 3 bases and J 5 bases; nucleotides not matched to a gene: 14. Germline V gives CDR1 MNHEY, CDR2 SMNVEV (reference sequence). CDR3 coding DNA: TGTGCCAGCAGTTTTTCGACTAGCGGGGGAGCCCCAACCAACAATGAGCAGTTCTTC. Its protein is CASSFSTSGGAPTNNEQFF.

There are a few counts of this clonotype. A library made for alpha chains picked up this beta chain off target, so its size means little. This chain joins TRBV9 and TRBJ2-3; 11 bases match TRBD2. The germline gives CDR1 SGDLS, CDR2 YYNGEE. The length of the CDR3 is 15 residues. J gave up 5 bases and V 3 bases, and 5 bases lay outside the gene matches. The CDR3 nucleotides are TGTGCCAGCAGCGATAGCGGGGGGGCAGGAGATACGCAGTATTTT. Protein sequence: CASSDSGGAGDTQYF.

This clonotype was seen a handful of times. Found in a library prepared for alpha chains, this beta chain is an off-target read, and its abundance has little meaning. This chain links TRBV27 with TRBJ1-1, with D possibly TRBD1 on 5 matching bases. The V end was cut by 8 bases, the J end by 4 bases, with 8 bases between. Per germline, CDR1 MNHEY and CDR2 SMNVEV (reference sequence). CDR3 size: 11 residues. The CDR3 DNA reads TGTGCCAGCCGAGGGACCACTGAAGCTTTCTTT. This gives the protein CASRGTTEAFF.

This clonotype showed up just a few times. A library prepared for alpha chains yielded this beta chain as an off-target read; its size is of little meaning. The V call is TRBV11-3, the J call TRBJ2-2; 9 nucleotides agree with TRBD1. V dropped 3 bases and J dropped 2; count of bases not matched to a gene: 4. CDR1 is SGHNT and CDR2 is YENEEA in the germline V gene. The CDR3 spans 16 residues. The CDR3 nucleotides are TGTGCCAGCAGCTTGGGGACAGGGAAAAACACCGGGGAGCTGTTTTTT. It specifies CASSLGTGKNTGELFF.

This clonotype has ten or more counts. The junction departs from germline at one end; a sequencing error may be responsible. In a library made to pick up alpha chains, this beta chain is a stray read with a size that means little. The chain recombines TRBV6-1 with TRBJ1-5; perhaps TRBD1 as D (6 bases). Germline V gives CDR1 MNHNS, CDR2 SASEGT. This CDR3 comprises 17 residues. The CDR3 sequence: CASSGGFGRGKDQPQHF. The CDR3 DNA follows: TGTGCCAGTAGTGGAGGTTTTGGAAGGGGGAAGGATCAGCCCCAGCATTTT.

This clonotype has a count of ten or more. Found in a library prepared for alpha chains, this beta chain is an off-target read, and its abundance has little meaning. The V and J genes are TRBV5-4 and TRBJ1-1; no reliable D call. Trimming took off 1 base at V and 1 base at J, with 14 bases between the two ends. Germline V lookup: CDR1 SGHNT, CDR2 YYREEE (reference sequence). There are 16 residues in the CDR3. CDR3 amino acids: CASSLLPPGPNTEAFF. The CDR3 DNA reads as TGTGCCAGCAGCTTGCTGCCCCCCGGACCGAACACTGAAGCTTTCTTT.

This clonotype is termed medium-sized. This beta chain is an off-target read within a library intended for alpha chains, so its frequency means little. The V call is TRBV11-2, the J call TRBJ2-7, with 16 bases that match TRBD2. CDR3 length: 18 amino acids. Germline V gene data show CDR1 as SGHAT and CDR2 as FQNNGV. The trim removed 5 bases at V and 1 base at J, leaving 8 bases unmatched. The CDR3 region has the DNA TGTGCCAGCAGCCTACAGGGACTAGCGGGAGGGCCGTCCTACGAGCAGTACTTC. Translating gives CASSLQGLAGGPSYEQYF.

By share of the sample, this clonotype is medium-sized. In a library made to pick up alpha chains, this beta chain is a stray read with a size that means little. CDR3 region: CSALAGWYNEQFF. In nucleotides, the CDR3 is TGCAGTGCCTTAGCGGGTTGGTACAATGAGCAGTTCTTC. The gene calls are TRBV20-1 and TRBJ2-1, with TRBD2 matching 7 bases. J was trimmed by 4 bases and V by 6 bases; bases with no gene match: 6. Germline CDR1 DFQATT, CDR2 SNEGSKA (reference sequence). The CDR3 extends over 13 amino acids.

This clonotype is medium-sized within its sample. This beta chain is a stray sequence in a library constructed for alpha chains; its clone size is not meaningful. This rearrangement joins TRBV10-3 to TRBJ1-5; D is uncertain. The germline gives CDR1 ENHRY, CDR2 SYGVKD. Trimming left V 0 bases short and J 5 bases short, with 8 bases between. This CDR3 region has 14 residues. The DNA of the CDR3 is TGTGCCATCAGTGAGTCGAGGGTGTATCAGCCCCAGCATTTT. This sequence encodes CAISESRVYQPQHF.

About this clonotype itself: The size of this beta chain means little, since it is a stray read in a library made for alpha chains. The V call is TRBV6-2 or TRBV6-3, the J call TRBJ2-1; D is perhaps TRBD1 (6 bases). V was shortened by 7 bases and J by 5 bases, with 15 bases between the two germline ends. The CDR3 extends over 14 amino acids. Germline CDR1 reads MNHEY; CDR2 reads SVGEGT. CDR3 region: CASTQGYGDNEQFF. In DNA, the CDR3 is TGTGCCAGCACACAGGGATACGGGGACAATGAGCAGTTCTTC.

About this clonotype itself: A library prepared for alpha chains yielded this beta chain as an off-target read; its size is of little meaning. J is TRBJ2-3 and V is TRBV5-1, with 11 bases lining up with TRBD2. CDR1 is SGHRS, CDR2 YFSETQ, per germline. The J segment lost 4 bases and the V segment lost 4 bases, leaving 8 bases of the junction unmatched. The CDR3 runs to 16 residues. The CDR3 here is CASSLPSGGRPDTQYF. As DNA, the CDR3 is TGCGCCAGCAGCCTTCCTAGCGGGGGGCGCCCAGATACGCAGTATTTT.

This clonotype was recorded many times. This beta chain is a stray read from a library made for alpha chains; its abundance is not meaningful. The chain employs TRBV6-1 and TRBJ2-2; possibly TRBD1 for D (5 bases). Trimming shortened V by 8 bases and J by 3 bases, and 22 bases separated the two germline ends. CDR1 and CDR2 from the germline V gene are MNHNS and SASEGT. The CDR3 runs 17 residues. This chain's CDR3 is CASPRQNSVGYTGELFF. CDR3 DNA: TGTGCCAGCCCCCGACAGAATTCGGTGGGATACACCGGGGAGCTGTTTTTT.

By share of the sample, this clonotype is medium-sized. This beta chain is an unintended read in a library built for alpha chains; its size means little. V is TRBV11-2 and J is TRBJ2-7; D not resolved. Trimming pared 4 bases from V and 6 bases from J, leaving 13 bases between. This CDR3 spans 13 amino acids. Germline V lookup: CDR1 SGHAT, CDR2 FQNNGV. The CDR3 coding sequence is TGTGCCAGCAGCTCCCTCCTTGAAAGCGAGCAGTACTTC. It specifies CASSSLLESEQYF. Complete variable domain (other parts from reference TRBV11-2 and TRBJ2-7): EAGVAQSPRYKIIEKRQSVAFWCNPISGHATLYWYQQILGQGPKLLIQFQNNGVVDDSQLPKDRFSAERLKGVDSTLKIQPAKLEDSAVYLCASSSLLESEQYFGPGTRLTVT.

This clonotype was detected a few times. Being off target in a library aimed at alpha chains, this beta chain has a size of little meaning. The chain recombines TRBV29-1 with TRBJ2-5; TRBD2 matches at 13 bases. The V segment lost 7 bases and the J segment 0 bases; nucleotides outside the gene matches: 8. This CDR3 spans 16 amino acids. Germline V gives CDR1 SQVTM, CDR2 ANQGSEA. The CDR3, as DNA: TGCAGCGCAGGACTAGCGGGGGAATCGTACCAAGAGACCCAGTACTTC. Translation gives CSAGLAGESYQETQYF.

This clonotype is categorized as medium-sized (0.01 to 0.1%). This beta chain is a stray sequence in a library constructed for alpha chains; its clone size is not meaningful. The chain uses TRBV12-3 or TRBV12-4 and TRBJ1-6; 9 bases agree with TRBD1. J was trimmed by 7 bases and V by 7 bases; bases with no gene match: 5. This CDR3 spans 14 amino acids. The CDR3 region is CASTRQGDNSPLHF. DNA for the CDR3: TGTGCCAGCACCCGACAGGGGGACAATTCACCCCTCCACTTT.

Within the sample, this clonotype is medium-sized (0.01 to 0.1%). The library was designed around alpha chains, so this beta chain is a stray read whose abundance carries little weight. This chain links TRBV11-2 with TRBJ2-1; TRBD2 aligns across 8 bases. In germline, CDR1 is SGHAT, CDR2 FQNNGV. The CDR3 has 13 residues. V shed 7 bases, J shed 7 bases, and the junction held 6 bases outside the gene matches. The DNA for the CDR3 is TGTGCCAGCAAAGCGGGAGTATCAAATGAGCAGTTCTTC. Translated: CASKAGVSNEQFF.

In the case of this clonotype: This beta chain represents an off-target read in a library built for alpha chains; its size is of limited meaning. This chain links TRBV6-5 with TRBJ2-2; no reliable D call. Germline CDR1 is MNHEY and CDR2 is SVGAGI. This CDR3 has 14 residues. Trimming cost V 2 bases and J 3 bases, with 7 bases left between them. CDR3 DNA: TGTGCCAGCAGTTACGCTGGCCACACCGGGGAGCTGTTTTTT. Residues: CASSYAGHTGELFF.

This clonotype is medium-sized (0.01 to 0.1%). This beta chain is a stray read from a library made for alpha chains; its abundance is not meaningful. V is TRBV2 and J is TRBJ2-7, with TRBD1 matching over 7 bases. V lost 8 bases and J lost 5; bases outside the gene matches: 18. Germline loops: CDR1 SNHLY, CDR2 FYNNEI. The CDR3 has 16 residues. The CDR3 DNA reads as TGTGCCAGCGCCAGAGGCGAAAGACAGGGATCGGACGAGCAGTACTTC. This translates into CASARGERQGSDEQYF.

This clonotype is classed as medium-sized. This beta chain is an off-target read within a library intended for alpha chains, so its frequency means little. The rearrangement uses TRBV5-1 and TRBJ1-2, with D perhaps TRBD1 (6 bases). This CDR3 is built from 15 residues. Germline V gene data show CDR1 as SGHRS and CDR2 as YFSETQ. V gave up 0 bases and J gave up 5 bases, with 14 bases separating them. In DNA, the CDR3 is TGCGCCAGCAGCTTGGAACAGGGCTGGGAATATGGCTACACCTTC. The encoded protein is CASSLEQGWEYGYTF.

On this clonotype: This beta chain is a stray read from a library made for alpha chains; its abundance is not meaningful. The rearrangement links TRBV5-4 to TRBJ2-4; D gene unclear. The CDR3 has 12 amino acids. The V end lost 1 base, the J end lost 8 bases, and 7 bases lay between the germline ends. The germline gives CDR1 SGHNT, CDR2 YYREEE (reference sequence). CDR3 sequence reads: CASSLPGDIQYF. The CDR3 coding sequence is TGTGCCAGCAGCTTGCCGGGCGACATTCAGTACTTC.

About this clonotype itself: Since the library was made to target alpha chains, this beta chain is a stray read and its abundance is not meaningful. The J gene is TRBJ2-5, the V gene TRBV3-1, with unresolved D. The CDR3 loop spans 12 amino acids. Germline CDR1 reads LGHDT; CDR2 reads YNNKEL (reference sequence). Trimming cost V 0 bases and J 1 base, with 0 bases left between them. CDR3 sequence: CASSQDQETQYF. The CDR3 DNA reads as TGTGCCAGCAGCCAAGACCAAGAGACCCAGTACTTC.

By proportion, this clonotype is medium-sized. A library prepared for alpha chains yielded this beta chain as an off-target read; its size is of little meaning. V usage is TRBV21-1 and J usage is TRBJ1-5; the table's D call, TRBD1, has no DNA check behind it. TRBV21-1 is shown as a pseudogene. The CDR3 has 17 residues. The CDR3 spells CARAPGQHIPSNQPQHF. CDR3 nucleotides: TGTGCCAGAGCGCCGGGACAACATATCCCAAGCAATCAGCCCCAGCATTTT.

By share, this clonotype ranks as medium-sized. Because this beta chain is a stray read in a library intended to capture alpha chains, its abundance should not be given much weight. The genes are TRBV6-2 or TRBV6-3 and TRBJ2-5; D ambiguous. CDR3 length equals 10 residues. Deletions cut 6 bases from V and 3 bases from J, with 2 bases between. CDR1 and CDR2 from the germline V gene are MNHEY and SVGEGT. The CDR3 here is CASRKETQYF. In DNA form, the CDR3 reads TGTGCCAGCAGAAAAGAGACCCAGTACTTC.

This clonotype was recorded at least ten times. The library was prepared for alpha chains; this beta chain is a stray read, so its frequency means little. The chain has TRBV20-1 and TRBJ2-7; D may match TRBD1 or TRBD2 (7 bases each). This CDR3 is built from 14 residues. The germline CDR1 and CDR2 sequences are DFQATT and SNEGSKA (reference sequence). Trimming took 5 bases from V and 6 from J, leaving 20 bases between them. This chain's CDR3 is CSAAPPGGAGEQYF. The CDR3 DNA sequence: TGCAGTGCTGCCCCCCCAGGGGGGGCAGGCGAGCAGTACTTC.

As regards this clonotype: The size of this beta chain means little, since it is a stray read in a library made for alpha chains. The chain links TRBV6-6 to TRBJ2-7; D ambiguous. Deletions cut 4 bases from V and 2 bases from J, with 9 bases between. CDR1 is MNHNY and CDR2 is SVGAGI in the germline V gene (reference sequence). The CDR3 has 13 residues. CDR3 protein: CASSLSETYEQYF. The DNA for the CDR3 is TGTGCCAGCAGTTTATCCGAAACCTACGAGCAGTACTTC.

This clonotype was recorded only once. A library made for alpha chains picked up this beta chain off target, so its size means little. DNA of the CDR3: TGTGCCAGCAGTTTCAGCGGGGGGGACCAAGAGACCCAGTACTTC. Translation gives CASSFSGGDQETQYF. The chain employs TRBV27 and TRBJ2-5; 10 bases are shared with TRBD2. Per germline, CDR1 MNHEY and CDR2 SMNVEV (reference sequence). V was pared by 3 bases and J by 0 bases, with 1 base of the junction left unmatched. The CDR3 runs to 15 residues.

Only a few counts were recorded for this clonotype. This beta chain is an unintended read in a library built for alpha chains; its size means little. The genes are TRBV14 and TRBJ2-7, with D possibly called TRBD1 or TRBD2 (5 bases each). V lost 4 bases to trimming and J lost 2 bases, with 15 bases between them. Germline loops: CDR1 SGHDN, CDR2 FVKESK. This CDR3 is 15 amino acids long. CDR3 bases: TGTGCCAGCAGCCGACTCCGGGACGGTGCCTACGAGCAGTACTTC. Encoded protein: CASSRLRDGAYEQYF.